The 6 T cell receptor beta chains below all came from one sample that was sequenced in a study of a mutant IDH1 vaccine in newly diagnosed glioma. Time point defined: week 5, during vaccination. Vaccinated patients received 300 ug of mutant IDH1 20-mer peptide per dose, with topical imiquimod. No antigens are known for them. Generated by immunoSEQ multiplex PCR, the TCRdb table keeps only in-frame clones and is missing some. This sample has under 95,000 clones, with roughly nine tenths found just once. The sequencing here drew on PBMCs, taken from a glioma patient whose treatment included an IDH1 peptide vaccine. These TCRs come from a woman between 45 and 65 years old with glioma.

The chain uses TRBV6-6 and TRBJ1-2; weak D call: TRBD1 (6 bases). The V gene lost 4 bases and the J gene lost 2 bases, with 14 bases spanning the gap. The germline V gene has CDR1 MNHNY and CDR2 SVGAGI (reference sequence). The CDR3 has 15 residues. The CDR3 DNA reads as TGTGCCAGCAGTTCGCGACAGGAGATAAACTATGGCTACACCTTC. Its protein product is CASSSRQEINYGYTF.

The chain is built from TRBV5-8 and TRBJ2-3; a weak D match, TRBD1 (5 bases). The length of the CDR3 is 13 residues. The germline V gene encodes CDR1 SGHTS and CDR2 YDEGEE. V was clipped by 0 bases and J by 10 bases, with 12 bases between them. The DNA for the CDR3 is TGTGCCAGCAGCTTGGCCCAGGGAATGGCGCAGTATTTT. Protein sequence: CASSLAQGMAQYF.

The chain has TRBV6-6 and TRBJ2-1; no firm D call. Deletions cut 0 bases from V and 8 bases from J, with 11 bases between. The CDR3 loop spans 14 amino acids. CDR1 is MNHNY, CDR2 SVGAGI, per germline (reference sequence). The CDR3 nucleotides read TGTGCCAGCAGTTACTCGAATCCTCTCGATGAGCAGTTCTTC. It encodes CASSYSNPLDEQFF.

This clone was detected once. The chain links TRBV29-1 to TRBJ2-2; 7 bases are shared with TRBD1. This CDR3 spans 14 amino acids. J lost 1 base, V lost 4 bases, and 3 bases had no gene match. CDR1 is SQVTM, CDR2 ANQGSEA, per germline. CDR3 sequence (DNA): TGCAGCGTTGTACGGGACAGGAACACCGGGGAGCTGTTTTTT. Protein product: CSVVRDRNTGELFF.

The rearrangement joins TRBV6-5 to TRBJ1-1; 8 nucleotides align to TRBD1. The CDR3 is 13 amino acids. V lost 2 bases and J lost 7; bases outside the gene matches: 3. The V gene's germline CDR1 is MNHEY and CDR2 SVGAGI. CDR3 sequence: CASSYQGANEAFF. CDR3 in DNA: TGTGCCAGCAGTTACCAGGGGGCGAATGAAGCTTTCTTT.

The chain links TRBV27 to TRBJ1-2, with 8 bases aligning to TRBD1. Losses at the gene ends were 3 bases for V and 3 bases for J; bases not matched to a gene: 6. This CDR3 is built from 15 residues. Germline CDR1 reads MNHEY; CDR2 reads SMNVEV (reference sequence). The CDR3 sequence: CASSFRGRPHYGYTF. The CDR3, as DNA: TGTGCCAGCAGTTTCAGGGGGCGGCCCCACTATGGCTACACCTTC.